This T cell receptor (beta chain) was documented in a study of shared clonotypes between healthy human individuals. Overall study context: The composition of the donors was a couple of women and a few men aged 18 to 49.

The repertoire was sequenced with immunoSEQ multiplex PCR; TCRdb's copy has only in-frame clones and lacks some. The sample consists of more than 450,000 clones, around 74% of them appearing once. Looked up from germline, CDR1 is WSHSY and CDR2 is SAAADI. The CDR3 sequence is 14 residues long. The J segment lost 2 bases and the V segment lost 6 bases, leaving 2 bases of the junction unmatched. Unsorted samples relied on roughly 99 million PBMCs, which served as the source of genomic DNA. Sequences were obtained from PBMCs. This chain joins TRBV10-2 and TRBJ2-7, with 12 positions matching TRBD2. This TCR was recovered from a woman between 35 and 50 years old in good health. Some clones in this sample may be carry-over from other donors' samples. The CDR3 DNA reads TGCGCCAGCAGAGGACTAGCGGGACCCTACGAGCAGTACTTC. Translated: CASRGLAGPYEQYF.